This paragraph covers one TCR beta chain sequence. CDR1 LGHNA and CDR2 YSLEER come from the germline V gene. This CDR3 comprises 13 residues. V dropped 0 bases and J dropped 4 bases, with 7 bases sitting between them. This record belongs to a study of blood T cell repertoires in COVID-19. Study at large: Collection of acute and convalescent COVID-19 samples took place in the United States, Italy and Spain. From T cells, B-cell-depleted T cells, or PBMCs came the material, which was cDNA or gDNA.

Authors' methods: It was from reference gene primer amplification that nucleated cell counts were estimated. Profiling relied on immunoSEQ multiplex PCR, and the TCRdb table lists in-frame clones only, not all of them. The V and J calls and the clone size are those of that table, but D and trimming were determined from the DNA. Of about 200,000 clones in the sample, roughly 82% were seen once. Sequencing was performed on peripheral blood. The gene calls are TRBV4-3 and TRBJ2-7; possible D gene TRBD2, 6 bases. The source of this sequence is a man aged 50 to 59 with active or convalescent COVID-19. The CDR3 DNA follows: TGCGCCAGCAGCCAAGACGGGGGTTACGAGCAGTACTTC. Its translation is CASSQDGGYEQYF.